These T cell receptor beta chains were read from a single sample in a study of CXCR3-negative and CXCR3-positive naive CD8 T cells. TCRdb re-called the 5' RACE reads; every CDR3 protein appears as one record, without DNA. Recorded here are about 150,000 distinct CDR3 sequences; the top ten clones represent about 0.3%. The sequencing sample was made of naive CXCR3+ CD8+ T cells from blood. These receptors were collected from a human donor in good health. Some clones in this sample may be carry-over from other donors' samples. Each CDR3 is given with its conserved first and last residue.

CDR3 length,J gene,V gene,CDR3 protein
15,TRBJ2-1,TRBV7-2,CASSLTTGGSNEQFF
13,TRBJ1-1,TRBV4-1,CASSQAAATEAFF
15,TRBJ2-1,TRBV27,CASTLATAGDNEQFF
14,TRBJ2-7,TRBV13,CASSLGVGAHEQYF
15,TRBJ2-2,TRBV28,CASSLVVTGDGELFF
11,TRBJ2-1,TRBV12-3/TRBV12-4,CASSFGTQQFF
15,TRBJ2-3,TRBV5-5,CASSLQGRSTDTQYF
16,TRBJ2-3,TRBV28,CASSPSGANSTDTQYF
15,TRBJ2-3,TRBV29-1,CSVEAGGLSTDTQYF
15,TRBJ2-5,TRBV29-1,CSVDGLAGGQETQYF
15,TRBJ2-7,TRBV4-3,CASSQQRQGADEQYF
16,TRBJ1-1,TRBV6-5,CASSLDRGALNTEAFF
15,TRBJ2-7,TRBV27,CASSSDPGQPYEQYF
17,TRBJ1-6,TRBV20-1,CSARDGGEGSYNSPLHF
13,TRBJ2-7,TRBV29-1,CSALPRGSYEQYF
15,TRBJ2-7,TRBV13,CASSLSPGTPDEQYF
16,TRBJ1-1,TRBV9,CASSVARDRVGTEAFF